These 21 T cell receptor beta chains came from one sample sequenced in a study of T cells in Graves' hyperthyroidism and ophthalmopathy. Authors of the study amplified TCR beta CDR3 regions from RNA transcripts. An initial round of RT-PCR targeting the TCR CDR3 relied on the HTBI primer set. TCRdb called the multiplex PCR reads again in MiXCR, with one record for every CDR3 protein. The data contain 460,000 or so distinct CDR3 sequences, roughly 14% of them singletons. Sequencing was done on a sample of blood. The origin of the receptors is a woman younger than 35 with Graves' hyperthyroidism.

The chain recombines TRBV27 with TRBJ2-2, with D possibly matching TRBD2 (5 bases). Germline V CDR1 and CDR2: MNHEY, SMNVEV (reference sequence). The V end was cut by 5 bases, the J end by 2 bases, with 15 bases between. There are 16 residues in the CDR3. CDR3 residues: CASSRLALGNTGELFF. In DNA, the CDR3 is TGTGCCAGCAGTCGTTTAGCGCTGGGCAACACCGGGGAGCTGTTTTTT.

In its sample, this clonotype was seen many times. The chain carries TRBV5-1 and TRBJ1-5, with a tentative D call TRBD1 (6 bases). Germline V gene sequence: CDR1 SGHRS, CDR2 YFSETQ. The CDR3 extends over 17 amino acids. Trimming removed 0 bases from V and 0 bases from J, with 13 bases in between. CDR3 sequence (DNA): TGCGCCAGCAGCTTGGGCGAAACAGGGATTAGCAATCAGCCCCAGCATTTT. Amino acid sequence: CASSLGETGISNQPQHF.

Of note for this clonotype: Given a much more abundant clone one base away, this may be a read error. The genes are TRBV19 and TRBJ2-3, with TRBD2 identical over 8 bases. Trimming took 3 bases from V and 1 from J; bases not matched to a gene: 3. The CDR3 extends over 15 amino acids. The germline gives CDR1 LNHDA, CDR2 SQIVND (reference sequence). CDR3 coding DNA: TGTGCCAGTAGTATCACGACTAGCGGCACAGATACGCAGTATTTT. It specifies CASSITTSGTDTQYF.

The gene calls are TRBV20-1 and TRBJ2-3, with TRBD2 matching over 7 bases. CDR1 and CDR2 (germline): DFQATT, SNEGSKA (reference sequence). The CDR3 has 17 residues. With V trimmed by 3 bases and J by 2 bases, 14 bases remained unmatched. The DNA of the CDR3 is TGCAGTGCTAGCTCTTGGAGGGAGGGCCGGAACACAGATACGCAGTATTTT. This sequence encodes CSASSWREGRNTDTQYF.

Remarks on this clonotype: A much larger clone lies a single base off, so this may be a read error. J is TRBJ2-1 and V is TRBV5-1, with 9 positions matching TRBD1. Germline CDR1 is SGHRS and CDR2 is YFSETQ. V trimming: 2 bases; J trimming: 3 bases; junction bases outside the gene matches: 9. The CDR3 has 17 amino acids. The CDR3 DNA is TGCGCCAGCAGCTTTCACCCCCGGGACAGGGACTACAATGAGCAGTTCTTC. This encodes CASSFHPRDRDYNEQFF.

CDR3 in DNA: TGCAGTGCTAGAGATCCCCTCGTGGGCCAATCCTACAATGAGCAGTTCTTC. It encodes CSARDPLVGQSYNEQFF. V and J are TRBV20-1 and TRBJ2-1; D unclear. CDR1 and CDR2 from the germline V gene are DFQATT and SNEGSKA (reference sequence). Trimming pared 0 bases from V and 1 base from J, leaving 16 bases between. The CDR3 has 17 residues.

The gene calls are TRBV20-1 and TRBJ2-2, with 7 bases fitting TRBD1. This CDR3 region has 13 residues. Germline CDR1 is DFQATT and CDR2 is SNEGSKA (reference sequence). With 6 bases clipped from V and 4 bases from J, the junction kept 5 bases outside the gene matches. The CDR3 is CSAQRQGTGELFF. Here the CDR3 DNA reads TGCAGTGCCCAAAGACAGGGCACCGGGGAGCTGTTTTTT.

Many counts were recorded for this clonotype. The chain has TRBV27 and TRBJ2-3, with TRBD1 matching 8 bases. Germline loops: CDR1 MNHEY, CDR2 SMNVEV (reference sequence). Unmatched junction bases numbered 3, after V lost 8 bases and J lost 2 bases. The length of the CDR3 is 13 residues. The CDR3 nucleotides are TGTGCCAGCGAGGACAGGGTCACAGATACGCAGTATTTT. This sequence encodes CASEDRVTDTQYF.

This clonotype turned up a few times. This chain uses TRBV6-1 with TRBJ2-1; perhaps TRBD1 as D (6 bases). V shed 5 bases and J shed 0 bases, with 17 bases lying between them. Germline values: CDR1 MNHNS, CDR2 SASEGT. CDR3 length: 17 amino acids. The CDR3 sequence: CASSTPDSLSSYNEQFF. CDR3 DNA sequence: TGTGCCAGCAGTACCCCGGACAGCTTGAGCTCCTACAATGAGCAGTTCTTC.

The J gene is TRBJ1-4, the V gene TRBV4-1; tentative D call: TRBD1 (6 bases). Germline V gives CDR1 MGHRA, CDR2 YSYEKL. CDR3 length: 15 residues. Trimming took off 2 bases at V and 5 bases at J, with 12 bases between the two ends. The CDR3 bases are TGCGCCAGCAGCCAATCCTCCGGGGGCAATGAAAAACTGTTTTTT. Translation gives CASSQSSGGNEKLFF.

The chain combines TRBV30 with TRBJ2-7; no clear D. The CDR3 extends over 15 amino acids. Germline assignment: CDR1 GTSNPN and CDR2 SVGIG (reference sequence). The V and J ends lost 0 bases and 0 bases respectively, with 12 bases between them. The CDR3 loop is CAWSVGPGSSYEQYF. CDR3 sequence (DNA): TGTGCCTGGAGTGTAGGTCCCGGTTCCTCCTACGAGCAGTACTTC.

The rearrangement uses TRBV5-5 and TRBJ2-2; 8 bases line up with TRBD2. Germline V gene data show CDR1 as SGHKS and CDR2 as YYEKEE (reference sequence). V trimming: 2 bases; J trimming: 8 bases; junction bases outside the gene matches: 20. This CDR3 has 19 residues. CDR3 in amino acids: CASSLHMTPTGTRRGELFF. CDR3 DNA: TGTGCCAGCAGCTTACACATGACTCCTACCGGGACTAGGAGGGGGGAGCTGTTTTTT. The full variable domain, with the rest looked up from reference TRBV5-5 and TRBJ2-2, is DAGVTQSPTHLIKTRGQQVTLRCSPISGHKSVSWYQQVLGQGPQFIFQYYEKEERGRGNFPDRFSARQFPNYSSELNVNALLLGDSALYLCASSLHMTPTGTRRGELFFGEGSRLTVL.

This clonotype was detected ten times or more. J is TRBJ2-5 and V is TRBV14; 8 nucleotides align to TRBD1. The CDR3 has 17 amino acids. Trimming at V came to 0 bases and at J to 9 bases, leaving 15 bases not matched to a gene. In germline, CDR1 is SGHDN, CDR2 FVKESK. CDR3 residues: CASSQDTGRQGFPSQYF. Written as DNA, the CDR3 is TGTGCCAGCAGCCAAGATACGGGGAGACAGGGGTTCCCTTCCCAGTACTTC.

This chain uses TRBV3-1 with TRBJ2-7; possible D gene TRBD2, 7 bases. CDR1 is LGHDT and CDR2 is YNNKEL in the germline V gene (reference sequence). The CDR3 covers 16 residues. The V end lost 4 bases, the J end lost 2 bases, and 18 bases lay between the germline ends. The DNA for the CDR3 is TGTGCCAGCAGCCCGAGAGGGGGGGGAATAGCCTACGAGCAGTACTTC. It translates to CASSPRGGGIAYEQYF.

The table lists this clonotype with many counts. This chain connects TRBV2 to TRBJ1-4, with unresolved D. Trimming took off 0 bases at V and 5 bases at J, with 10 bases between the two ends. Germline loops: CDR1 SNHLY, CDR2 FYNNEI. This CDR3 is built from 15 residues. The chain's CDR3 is CASSEALGTNEKLFF. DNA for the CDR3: TGTGCCAGCAGTGAAGCGCTCGGAACGAATGAAAAACTGTTTTTT.

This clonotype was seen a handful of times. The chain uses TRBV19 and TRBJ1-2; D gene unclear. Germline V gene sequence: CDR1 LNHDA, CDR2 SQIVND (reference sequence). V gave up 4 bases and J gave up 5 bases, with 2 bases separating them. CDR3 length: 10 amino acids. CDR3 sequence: CASSTYGYTF. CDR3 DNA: TGTGCCAGTAGTACTTATGGCTACACCTTC. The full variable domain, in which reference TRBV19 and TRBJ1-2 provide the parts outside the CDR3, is DGGITQSPKYLFRKEGQNVTLSCEQNLNHDAMYWYRQDPGQGLRLIYYSQIVNDFQKGDIAEGYSVSREKKESFPLTVTSAQKNPTAFYLCASSTYGYTFGSGTRLTVV.

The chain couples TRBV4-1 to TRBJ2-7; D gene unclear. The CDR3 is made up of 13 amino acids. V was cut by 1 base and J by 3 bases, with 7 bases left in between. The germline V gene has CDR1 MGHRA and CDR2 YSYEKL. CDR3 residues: CASSQGEVYEQYF. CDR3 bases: TGCGCCAGCAGCCAAGGGGAAGTCTACGAGCAGTACTTC.

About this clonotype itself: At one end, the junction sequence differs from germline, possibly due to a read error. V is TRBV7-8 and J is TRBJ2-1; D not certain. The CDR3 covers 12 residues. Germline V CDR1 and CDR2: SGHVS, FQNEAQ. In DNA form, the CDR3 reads TGTGCCAGCAGCCCAAGCTTGAATGAGCAGCTCTTC. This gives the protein CASSPSLNEQLF.

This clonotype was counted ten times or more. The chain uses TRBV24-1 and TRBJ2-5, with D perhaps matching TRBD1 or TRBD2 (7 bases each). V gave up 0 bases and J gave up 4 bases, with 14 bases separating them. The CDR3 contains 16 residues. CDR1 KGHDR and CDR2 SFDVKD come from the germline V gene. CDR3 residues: CATSDLQGGSTETQYF. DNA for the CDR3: TGTGCCACCAGTGATTTGCAGGGGGGGAGTACAGAGACCCAGTACTTC.

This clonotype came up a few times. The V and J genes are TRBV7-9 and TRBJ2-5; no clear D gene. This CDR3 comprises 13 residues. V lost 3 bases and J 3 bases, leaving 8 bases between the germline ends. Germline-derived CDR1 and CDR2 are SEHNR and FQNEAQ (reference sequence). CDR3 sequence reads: CASSFMLEETQYF. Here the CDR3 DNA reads TGTGCCAGCAGCTTTATGCTCGAAGAGACCCAGTACTTC.

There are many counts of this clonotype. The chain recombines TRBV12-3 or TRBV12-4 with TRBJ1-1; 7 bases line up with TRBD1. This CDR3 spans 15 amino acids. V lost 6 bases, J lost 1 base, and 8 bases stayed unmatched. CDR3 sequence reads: CASRFTGTANTEAFF. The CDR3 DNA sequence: TGTGCCAGCAGATTCACTGGGACAGCGAACACTGAAGCTTTCTTT.